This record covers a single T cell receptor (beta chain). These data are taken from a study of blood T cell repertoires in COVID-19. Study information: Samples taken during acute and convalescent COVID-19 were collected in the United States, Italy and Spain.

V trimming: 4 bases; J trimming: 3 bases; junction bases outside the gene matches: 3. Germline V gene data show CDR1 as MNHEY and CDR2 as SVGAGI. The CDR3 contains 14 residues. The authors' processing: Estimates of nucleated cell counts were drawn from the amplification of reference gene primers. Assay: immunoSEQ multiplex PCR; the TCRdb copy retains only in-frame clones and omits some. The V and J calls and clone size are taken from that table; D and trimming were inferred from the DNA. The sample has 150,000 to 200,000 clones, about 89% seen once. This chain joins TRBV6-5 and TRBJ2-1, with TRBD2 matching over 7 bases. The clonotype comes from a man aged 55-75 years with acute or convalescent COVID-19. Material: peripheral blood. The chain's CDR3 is CASSLGTNYNEQFF. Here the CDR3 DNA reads TGTGCCAGCAGTTTAGGGACTAACTACAATGAGCAGTTCTTC.